This is a list of T cell receptor beta chains from one sample in a study of a mutant IDH1 vaccine in newly diagnosed glioma. Data came from immunoSEQ multiplex PCR; TCRdb stores just in-frame clones and leaves some out. The sample has more than 30,000 clones, roughly 80% seen once; the top ten hold around 29%. No cognate antigen is known for these TCRs. The sample in question was PBMCs, obtained from a glioma patient whose treatment included an IDH1 peptide vaccine. These receptors originate from a man aged 30 to 39 with glioma. Each CDR3 is given with its conserved first and last residue. D genes are given only for firm matches. Not all rows give a size; the values are once, few, many and, for expanded clones, a class.

>NA|NA|TRBV4-3|TRBJ2-7
CASSQEARTGTHGAYEQYF
TGCGCCAGCAGCCAGGAAGCTCGTACCGGGACTCACGGGGCCTACGAGCAGTACTTC
>NA|NA|TRBV30|TRBJ1-1
CAWSVRRQLNTEAFF
TGTGCCTGGAGTGTACGGAGACAGTTGAACACTGAAGCTTTCTTT
>TRBD1|few|TRBV19|TRBJ2-2
CASYDRGSVAGELFF
TGTGCCAGCTATGACAGGGGGTCGGTGGCCGGGGAGCTGTTTTTT
>NA|NA|TRBV5-1|TRBJ1-1
CASSGLGNTEAFF
TGCGCCAGCAGTGGGCTTGGGAACACTGAAGCTTTCTTT
>NA|NA|TRBV28|TRBJ2-7
CASSLGQSGYEQYF
TGTGCCAGCAGTCTAGGACAGAGTGGCTACGAGCAGTACTTC
>NA|NA|TRBV6-5|TRBJ1-6
CASGRSSNSPLHF
TGTGCCAGCGGTCGCAGCTCTAATTCACCCCTCCACTTT
>NA|NA|TRBV7-9|TRBJ2-7
CASSSYSGTYEQYF
TGTGCCAGCAGCTCATATAGCGGAACCTACGAGCAGTACTTC
>NA|NA|TRBV2|TRBJ1-2
CASSERYAEYGYTF
TGTGCCAGCAGTGAACGATACGCCGAATATGGCTACACCTTC
>NA|NA|TRBV27|TRBJ1-2
CASSSGYGYTF
TGTGCCAGCTCTTCGGGATATGGCTACACCTTC
>TRBD1|NA|TRBV12-5|TRBJ1-1
CASGPGQGGGTEAFF
TGTGCTAGTGGTCCAGGACAGGGCGGGGGCACTGAAGCTTTCTTT
>NA|NA|TRBV30|TRBJ1-3
CAWNAPGGQTHTIYF
TGTGCCTGGAATGCCCCGGGGGGCCAAACGCACACCATATATTTT
>NA|NA|TRBV7-3|TRBJ2-2
CASSFRLPANTGELFF
TGTGCCAGCAGCTTTCGGCTCCCCGCGAACACCGGGGAGCTGTTTTTT
>TRBD1|NA|TRBV7-9|TRBJ1-3
CASSLAGTGASGNTIYF
TGTGCCAGCAGCTTAGCGGGGACAGGGGCCTCTGGAAACACCATATATTTT
>NA|NA|TRBV5-4|TRBJ2-2
CASSPPGLMNTGELFF
TGTGCCAGCAGCCCGCCGGGACTGATGAACACCGGGGAGCTGTTTTTT
>NA|few|TRBV19|TRBJ1-5
CASSIEASYNQPQHF
TGTGCCAGTAGTATAGAGGCCAGTTACAATCAGCCCCAGCATTTT
>TRBD1|NA|TRBV6-5|TRBJ2-7
CASTSPGQGSGEQYF
TGTGCCAGCACCTCCCCGGGACAGGGGAGTGGCGAGCAGTACTTC
>TRBD1|NA|TRBV13|TRBJ1-3
CASSPDRAQGSIYF
TGTGCCAGCAGCCCTGACAGGGCCCAGGGCTCCATATATTTT
>NA|NA|TRBV7-9|TRBJ1-2
CASSPSRGNYGYTF
TGTGCCAGCAGCCCCAGTCGGGGAAACTATGGCTACACCTTC
>NA|NA|TRBV10-3|TRBJ1-4
CAISVYPNEKLFF
TGTGCCATCAGTGTTTACCCAAATGAAAAACTGTTTTTT
>NA|NA|TRBV6-5|TRBJ1-1
CASSYDRRSEAFF
TGTGCCAGCAGTTATGACAGAAGGTCCGAAGCTTTCTTT
>TRBD1|NA|TRBV30|TRBJ1-2
CAWGLRTGWDGYTF
TGTGCCTGGGGGTTAAGGACAGGGTGGGATGGCTACACCTTC
>NA|NA|TRBV5-1|TRBJ2-7
CASSFTGREQYF
TGCGCCAGCAGCTTTACAGGGCGCGAGCAGTACTTC
>NA|NA|TRBV9|TRBJ2-7
CASSTGGSYEQYF
TGTGCCAGCAGCACAGGAGGTTCCTACGAGCAGTACTTC
>NA|NA|TRBV6-1|TRBJ2-7
CASSGRGAGYEQYF
TGTGCCAGCTCCGGCAGGGGCGCGGGGTACGAGCAGTACTTC
>TRBD1|few|TRBV6-1|TRBJ2-5
CASSRDREETQYF
TGTGCCAGCAGTAGGGACAGGGAAGAGACCCAGTACTTC
>TRBD1|NA|TRBV30|TRBJ2-3
CAWSADRADTQYF
TGTGCCTGGAGCGCGGACAGGGCCGATACGCAGTATTTT
>NA|NA|TRBV11-2|TRBJ2-1
CASRTGSGDYNEQFF
TGTGCCAGCAGAACAGGGAGCGGGGATTACAATGAGCAGTTCTTC
>NA|NA|TRBV6-5|TRBJ2-7
CASRRGTSKYEQYF
TGTGCCAGCAGACGCGGGACATCTAAATACGAGCAGTACTTC
>TRBD1|few|TRBV5-1|TRBJ2-2
CASSSYGGTGSTGELFF
TGCGCCAGCAGCTCCTATGGCGGGACAGGGAGTACCGGGGAGCTGTTTTTT
>TRBD1|NA|TRBV6-6|TRBJ2-7
CASSNRGAYEQYF
TGTGCCAGCAGCAACAGGGGTGCCTACGAGCAGTACTTC
>NA|NA|TRBV5-5|TRBJ2-7
CASSLAGTPPYEQYF
TGTGCCAGCAGCTTGGCAGGGACACCTCCGTACGAGCAGTACTTC
>NA|NA|TRBV4-1|TRBJ1-6
CASSQGSQGRNSPLHF
TGCGCCAGCAGCCAAGGGTCTCAGGGGCGGAATTCACCCCTCCACTTT
>TRBD1|once|TRBV10-3|TRBJ1-1
CAITREDRASTEAFF
TGTGCCATCACCAGGGAGGACAGGGCGTCCACTGAAGCTTTCTTT
>TRBD1|NA|TRBV5-1|TRBJ2-1
CASSSDGTGGNEQFF
TGCGCCAGCAGCTCGGACGGGACAGGGGGGAATGAGCAGTTCTTC
>NA|NA|TRBV13|TRBJ2-7
CASSQLSLGRAKGEQYF
TGTGCCAGCAGCCAACTTAGCTTAGGTAGGGCCAAAGGGGAGCAGTACTTC
>TRBD1|NA|TRBV7-9|TRBJ1-2
CASSSSSQGADGYTF
TGTGCCAGCAGCTCTTCCTCGCAGGGGGCTGATGGCTACACCTTC
>NA|few|TRBV9|TRBJ1-4
CASSVGGRNNEKLFF
TGTGCCAGCAGCGTAGGTGGTCGGAATAATGAAAAACTGTTTTTT
>NA|NA|TRBV6-1|TRBJ2-7
CASSDGISYEQYF
TGTGCCAGCAGTGACGGGATTTCCTACGAGCAGTACTTC
>NA|NA|TRBV7-9|TRBJ2-5
CASSPGQTSYQETQYF
TGTGCCAGCAGCCCCGGACAGACTTCGTACCAAGAGACCCAGTACTTC
>NA|NA|TRBV5-1|TRBJ1-4
CASSLASFEGQRGKKLFF
TGCGCCAGCAGCTTGGCCAGCTTTGAGGGCCAACGGGGGAAAAAACTGTTTTTT